These T cell receptor beta chains were read from a single sample in a study of blood T cell repertoires in COVID-19. The data were produced by immunoSEQ multiplex PCR, yet TCRdb's version contains in-frame clones alone and is incomplete. The table has under 250,000 clones, 65% to 90% seen once. The sequencing input was PBMCs or T cells enriched from blood (not recorded which). The receptors originated from a woman aged 50 to 60 with acute COVID-19. CDR3s include the opening cysteine and the closing phenylalanine or tryptophan. Each record gives: V gene, CDR3 length, CDR3 protein.

V: TRBV14
length: 15
CDR3: CASSQDQAGDDGYTF

V: TRBV7-2
length: 16
CDR3: CASSLLGTGGNQPQHF

V: TRBV7-9
length: 14
CDR3: CASSPRQNQETQYF

V: TRBV12-3/TRBV12-4
length: 13
CDR3: CASRRQGIDEQFF

V: TRBV7-3
length: 15
CDR3: CASRRGLGDDYGYTF

V: TRBV10-1
length: 12
CDR3: CASSEGSQGVYF

V: TRBV18
length: 15
CDR3: CASSASGTGSYEQYF

V: TRBV18
length: 12
CDR3: CASGQANYGYTF

V: TRBV30
length: 15
CDR3: CAWTRPGQSYSPLHF

V: TRBV6-2/TRBV6-3
length: 15
CDR3: CASSDLGQQNTEAFF

V: TRBV6-6
length: 16
CDR3: CASSYSPGFENSPLHF

V: TRBV6-5
length: 13
CDR3: CASSYRDNSPLHF

V: TRBV11-2
length: 15
CDR3: CASSVDSNMNTEAFF